The 31 T cell receptor beta chains reported below all come from one sample, sequenced in a study of technical replicates of blood from several donors. Sequencing was performed with immunoSEQ multiplex PCR; in TCRdb, only in-frame clones are kept and a portion is missing. The repertoire has some 81,000 clones, roughly nine tenths of them found once; the top ten carry less than 0.3%. The sequencing input was T cells isolated from PBMCs. All receptors come from a human donor in good health.

The chain has TRBV5-6 and TRBJ2-1; 7 bases agree with TRBD1. This CDR3 comprises 14 residues. In germline, CDR1 is SGHDT, CDR2 YYEEEE. V shed 4 bases and J 2 bases; nucleotides not matched to a gene: 3. The CDR3: CASSLGQTYNEQFF. DNA for the CDR3: TGTGCCAGCAGCCTGGGACAGACCTACAATGAGCAGTTCTTC.

The chain couples TRBV5-4 to TRBJ2-1; perhaps TRBD1 as D (5 bases). The germline gives CDR1 SGHNT, CDR2 YYREEE (reference sequence). The CDR3 length is 15 residues. Trimming removed 0 bases at V and 6 bases at J, with 13 bases between. CDR3 amino acids: CASSLVRVSANEQFF. The DNA of the CDR3 is TGTGCCAGCAGCTTGGTCAGGGTGTCTGCCAATGAGCAGTTCTTC.

This chain uses TRBV28 with TRBJ2-7; weak D call: TRBD2 (6 bases). Germline V lookup: CDR1 MDHEN, CDR2 SYDVKM. The CDR3 runs 15 residues. The V end lost 3 bases, the J end lost 3 bases, and 15 bases lay between the germline ends. In nucleotides, the CDR3 is TGTGCCAGCAGTTTCGGGCGGGACTCCTTCTACGAGCAGTACTTC. This codes for CASSFGRDSFYEQYF.

This clone was found once. The rearrangement uses TRBV29-1 and TRBJ2-7; 9 nucleotides agree with TRBD1. The CDR3 is made up of 13 amino acids. The germline CDR1 and CDR2 sequences are SQVTM and ANQGSEA. J was trimmed by 2 bases and V by 7 bases; bases with no gene match: 6. CDR3 DNA sequence: TGCAGCGCCCGGACAGGGGATACCTACGAGCAGTACTTC. It specifies CSARTGDTYEQYF.

This chain links TRBV30 with TRBJ1-5; D remains unclear. V lost 0 bases to trimming and J lost 2 bases, with 5 bases between them. The CDR3 sequence is 13 residues long. CDR1 and CDR2 (germline): GTSNPN, SVGIG (reference sequence). The CDR3 reads CAWSVLGNQPQHF. DNA for the CDR3: TGTGCCTGGAGTGTACTGGGCAATCAGCCCCAGCATTTT. Drawing the rest from reference TRBV30 and TRBJ1-5, the complete variable domain is SQTIHQWPATLVQPVGSPLSLECTVEGTSNPNLYWYRQAAGRGLQLLFYSVGIGQISSEVPQNLSASRPQDRQFILSSKKLLLSDSGFYLCAWSVLGNQPQHFGDGTRLSIL.

This rearrangement joins TRBV4-1 to TRBJ2-7; maybe TRBD2 (6 bases). This CDR3 is 15 amino acids long. Germline V gene data show CDR1 as MGHRA and CDR2 as YSYEKL. Deletions cut 11 bases from V and 0 bases from J, with 20 bases between. CDR3 bases: TGCGCCCCCCAGGCCTCCGGGGGTAGCTCCTACGAGCAGTACTTC. Encoded protein: CAPQASGGSSYEQYF.

The chain links TRBV5-1 to TRBJ2-3; 8 bases agree with TRBD1. The CDR3 length is 15 residues. V was clipped by 0 bases and J by 1 base; unmatched bases: 1. Germline lookup yields CDR1 SGHRS and CDR2 YFSETQ. The CDR3 sequence: CASSLAQGGTDTQYF. The DNA for the CDR3 is TGCGCCAGCAGCTTGGCACAGGGGGGCACAGATACGCAGTATTTT.

This clone appeared a single time. The chain couples TRBV5-6 to TRBJ2-7; 7 bases line up with TRBD1. The CDR3 sequence is 14 residues long. Germline V lookup: CDR1 SGHDT, CDR2 YYEEEE. Germline trimming cut 0 bases from V and 4 bases from J; bases unmatched to any gene: 4. The CDR3 loop reads CASSLVAGGYEQYF. The CDR3 DNA reads TGTGCCAGCAGCTTGGTTGCAGGGGGTTACGAGCAGTACTTC.

The rearrangement links TRBV6-5 to TRBJ1-2; 7 positions match TRBD1. The CDR3 consists of 16 residues. Germline V CDR1 and CDR2: MNHEY, SVGAGI. The V gene end was trimmed by 2 bases and the J gene end by 7 bases; junction bases not matched to a gene: 13. CDR3 bases: TGTGCCAGCAGTTACACATCAACAGGGGTGGAGGGTGGCTACACCTTC. This codes for CASSYTSTGVEGGYTF.

In nucleotides, the CDR3 is TGTGCCAACACTCCCGGGGCCCAAGGGGGAGATACGCAGTATTTT. It translates to CANTPGAQGGDTQYF. The chain uses TRBV2 and TRBJ2-3; possible D gene TRBD1, 6 bases. The CDR3 is 15 residues long. Trimming stripped 10 bases from V and 5 bases from J, with 22 bases between. Germline V CDR1 and CDR2: SNHLY, FYNNEI.

The gene calls are TRBV10-1 and TRBJ2-1, with 7 bases matching TRBD1. Losses at the gene ends were 1 base for V and 5 bases for J; bases not matched to a gene: 8. This CDR3 has 16 amino acids. The V gene's germline CDR1 is WNHNN and CDR2 SYGVQD (reference sequence). CDR3 DNA sequence: TGCGCCAGCAGTGAGTACGGACGAGGGGGCCACAATGAGCAGTTCTTC. Residues: CASSEYGRGGHNEQFF.

The chain is built from TRBV13 and TRBJ2-7, with D unclear. Germline V lookup: CDR1 PRHDT, CDR2 FYEKMQ (reference sequence). Trimming shortened V by 2 bases and J by 3 bases, and 8 bases separated the two germline ends. The CDR3 consists of 13 residues. The CDR3 here is CASSLSRVYEQYF. CDR3 sequence (DNA): TGTGCCAGCAGCTTATCACGGGTCTACGAGCAGTACTTC.

The chain uses TRBV15 and TRBJ2-7; D unresolved. CDR3 length: 13 amino acids. Germline V gene sequence: CDR1 LNHNV, CDR2 YYDKDF (reference sequence). V dropped 4 bases and J dropped 3 bases, with 10 bases sitting between them. CDR3 in amino acids: CATSTLQSYEQYF. DNA of the CDR3: TGTGCCACCAGCACTTTACAGAGCTACGAGCAGTACTTC.

The chain combines TRBV11-2 with TRBJ2-7; D remains ambiguous. The germline V and J ends were trimmed by 6 bases and 3 bases, with 15 bases remaining between them. The CDR3 totals 14 residues. The V gene's germline CDR1 is SGHAT and CDR2 FQNNGV. DNA for the CDR3: TGTGCCAGCAGGCCTGGCGGCAGACTCTACGAGCAGTACTTC. This codes for CASRPGGRLYEQYF. The full variable domain, completed using reference TRBV11-2 and TRBJ2-7, is EAGVAQSPRYKIIEKRQSVAFWCNPISGHATLYWYQQILGQGPKLLIQFQNNGVVDDSQLPKDRFSAERLKGVDSTLKIQPAKLEDSAVYLCASRPGGRLYEQYFGPGTRLTVT.

V gene TRBV19 combines with J gene TRBJ2-3; perhaps TRBD2 as D (6 bases). Trimming shortened V by 7 bases and J by 9 bases, and 11 bases separated the two germline ends. CDR3 length: 11 amino acids. Germline V gives CDR1 LNHDA, CDR2 SQIVND (reference sequence). CDR3 sequence: CASMEGLTQYF. The CDR3 DNA reads as TGTGCCAGTATGGAGGGGCTGACGCAGTATTTT. Using reference TRBV19 and TRBJ2-3 for the parts outside the CDR3, the full variable domain is DGGITQSPKYLFRKEGQNVTLSCEQNLNHDAMYWYRQDPGQGLRLIYYSQIVNDFQKGDIAEGYSVSREKKESFPLTVTSAQKNPTAFYLCASMEGLTQYFGPGTRLTVL.

The rearrangement uses TRBV2 and TRBJ1-2; maybe TRBD1 (5 bases). The V gene's germline CDR1 is SNHLY and CDR2 FYNNEI. V was pared by 3 bases and J by 7 bases, with 12 bases between. This CDR3 contains 13 residues. The CDR3 nucleotides are TGTGCCAGCAGTGACTCAGGGAAGAGTGGCTACACCTTC. Translated: CASSDSGKSGYTF. The whole variable domain, filled in from reference TRBV2 and TRBJ1-2, reads EPEVTQTPSHQVTQMGQEVILRCVPISNHLYFYWYRQILGQKVEFLVSFYNNEISEKSEIFDDQFSVERPDGSNFTLKIRSTKLEDSAMYFCASSDSGKSGYTFGSGTRLTVV.

This chain connects TRBV28 to TRBJ1-1, with D perhaps matching TRBD1 (6 bases). V lost 7 bases to trimming and J lost 1 base, with 13 bases between them. The CDR3 sequence is 14 residues long. Germline V gene sequence: CDR1 MDHEN, CDR2 SYDVKM. The CDR3 DNA reads TGTGCCAGCATCAACGGGGGGGCGAACACTGAAGCTTTCTTT. Amino acid sequence: CASINGGANTEAFF.

This sequence joins TRBV11-3 and TRBJ1-1; D not certain. Deletions cut 0 bases from V and 0 bases from J, with 8 bases between. The CDR3 length is 15 residues. CDR1 and CDR2 from the germline V gene are SGHNT and YENEEA. The CDR3: CASSLEQYVNTEAFF. CDR3 in DNA: TGTGCCAGCAGCTTAGAACAGTACGTGAACACTGAAGCTTTCTTT.

The DNA of the CDR3 is TGTGCCAGTAGTCAAAGCGACAGGAACCCTTACACTGAAGCTTTCTTT. Residues: CASSQSDRNPYTEAFF. The chain is built from TRBV19 and TRBJ1-1, with a tentative D call TRBD1 (6 bases). V lost 5 bases and J 3 bases, leaving 19 bases between the germline ends. The CDR3 is made up of 16 amino acids. Germline CDR1 LNHDA, CDR2 SQIVND (reference sequence).

The chain has TRBV6-6 and TRBJ1-6; D remains unclear. The CDR3 contains 13 residues. V lost 2 bases to trimming and J lost 7 bases, with 6 bases between them. CDR1 is MNHNY and CDR2 is SVGAGI in the germline V gene (reference sequence). For the CDR3, the DNA is TGTGCCAGCAGTTACGGAGAGAATTCACCCCTCCACTTT. Translation: CASSYGENSPLHF.

The gene calls are TRBV5-5 and TRBJ2-4; D is ambiguous. In germline, CDR1 is SGHKS, CDR2 YYEKEE (reference sequence). V was shortened by 0 bases and J by 6 bases, with 10 bases between the two germline ends. The CDR3 runs to 14 residues. The chain's CDR3 is CASSLVGGLNIQYF. CDR3 sequence (DNA): TGTGCCAGCAGCTTGGTTGGCGGATTAAACATTCAGTACTTC. Supplemented by reference TRBV5-5 and TRBJ2-4, the full variable domain reads DAGVTQSPTHLIKTRGQQVTLRCSPISGHKSVSWYQQVLGQGPQFIFQYYEKEERGRGNFPDRFSARQFPNYSSELNVNALLLGDSALYLCASSLVGGLNIQYFGAGTRLSVL.

A single count supports this clone. The rearrangement uses TRBV4-1 and TRBJ1-1; 8 bases are a match to TRBD1. Losses at the gene ends were 4 bases for V and 0 bases for J; bases not matched to a gene: 4. Germline V CDR1 and CDR2: MGHRA, YSYEKL. The CDR3 consists of 15 residues. CDR3 sequence (DNA): TGCGCCAGCAGCCCCGGGGACAGGATGAACACTGAAGCTTTCTTT. Translating it yields CASSPGDRMNTEAFF.

The genes are TRBV9 and TRBJ1-1; D gene unclear. Germline assignment: CDR1 SGDLS and CDR2 YYNGEE. Trimming took 5 bases from V and 2 from J, leaving 7 bases between them. The CDR3 is 12 residues long. This CDR3 is CASRKLNTEAFF. Written as DNA, the CDR3 is TGTGCCAGCAGAAAACTCAACACTGAAGCTTTCTTT. Supplemented by reference TRBV9 and TRBJ1-1, the full variable domain reads DSGVTQTPKHLITATGQRVTLRCSPRSGDLSVYWYQQSLDQGLQFLIQYYNGEERAKGNILERFSAQQFPDLHSELNLSSLELGDSALYFCASRKLNTEAFFGQGTRLTVV.

This clone was observed a single time. The CDR3 DNA sequence: TGCGCCAGCAGCTTGGCCGGGACAGACTACACCGGGGAGCTGTTTTTT. Its translation: CASSLAGTDYTGELFF. This rearrangement joins TRBV5-1 to TRBJ2-2, with 7 bases lining up with TRBD1. This CDR3 has 16 amino acids. The V gene's germline CDR1 is SGHRS and CDR2 YFSETQ. Unmatched junction bases numbered 5, after V lost 0 bases and J lost 3 bases.

This clone was observed a single time. The V gene is TRBV6-5, the J gene TRBJ1-2; TRBD1 is a possible D gene (6 bases). Germline CDR1 MNHEY, CDR2 SVGAGI. With 2 bases removed from V and 0 bases from J, the gap between germline ends came to 13 bases. This CDR3 is built from 16 residues. In nucleotides, the CDR3 is TGTGCCAGCAGTTACGACAGGCCACCCACTAACTATGGCTACACCTTC. Protein sequence: CASSYDRPPTNYGYTF.

The chain has TRBV29-1 and TRBJ2-1, with D hard to call. V shed 4 bases and J shed 9 bases, with 10 bases lying between them. This CDR3 spans 11 amino acids. Germline-derived CDR1 and CDR2 are SQVTM and ANQGSEA. CDR3 residues: CSVARSGEQFF. CDR3 in DNA: TGCAGCGTTGCGAGGTCGGGTGAGCAGTTCTTC.

The chain employs TRBV9 and TRBJ1-5; possibly TRBD1 for D (6 bases). Per germline, CDR1 SGDLS and CDR2 YYNGEE. V was clipped by 5 bases and J by 1 base, with 25 bases between them. The CDR3 is made up of 19 amino acids. The CDR3: CASSAPRPGQILSNQPQHF. The CDR3 DNA sequence: TGTGCCAGCAGTGCCCCGAGACCAGGACAGATCCTCAGCAATCAGCCCCAGCATTTT.

The rearrangement uses TRBV5-5 and TRBJ2-7; 9 positions match TRBD1. CDR1 is SGHKS and CDR2 is YYEKEE in the germline V gene (reference sequence). CDR3 length: 13 residues. Germline trimming cut 0 bases from V and 6 bases from J; bases unmatched to any gene: 1. CDR3 sequence: CASSLGTGAEQYF. For the CDR3, the DNA is TGTGCCAGCAGCTTGGGGACAGGGGCCGAGCAGTACTTC.

The chain combines TRBV19 with TRBJ1-4; tentatively, D is TRBD1 (6 bases). The germline V gene encodes CDR1 LNHDA and CDR2 SQIVND (reference sequence). This CDR3 has 14 residues. Trimming removed 7 bases from V and 3 bases from J, with 12 bases in between. CDR3: CASMTGASNEKLFF. The CDR3 bases are TGTGCCAGTATGACAGGCGCATCTAATGAAAAACTGTTTTTT.

The chain has TRBV13 and TRBJ1-1; a weak D match, TRBD1 (6 bases). The CDR3 extends over 14 amino acids. Germline assignment: CDR1 PRHDT and CDR2 FYEKMQ (reference sequence). Trimming removed 7 bases from V and 3 bases from J, with 15 bases in between. CDR3 nucleotides: TGTGCCAGCAAAGAGGGGGGGCGCTACACTGAAGCTTTCTTT. Translating it yields CASKEGGRYTEAFF.

The rearrangement joins TRBV9 to TRBJ2-7; possible D gene TRBD1, 5 bases. CDR3 length: 14 residues. V was pared by 0 bases and J by 6 bases, with 13 bases between. Germline loops: CDR1 SGDLS, CDR2 YYNGEE. For the CDR3, the DNA is TGTGCCAGCAGCGTAGAATCTCTTAGGGGCGAGCAGTACTTC. This gives the protein CASSVESLRGEQYF.